A selection of T cell receptor beta chains follows, all from one sample in a study of T cells in Graves' hyperthyroidism and ophthalmopathy. MiXCR was run by TCRdb on the multiplex PCR reads, yielding one entry per CDR3 protein. Of hundreds of thousands of distinct CDR3 sequences listed, approximately 14% are singletons. Material for sequencing was blood. Receptors originate from a woman in her thirties or forties with Graves' ophthalmopathy. The CDR3 runs from the conserved cysteine through the conserved F or W. Each record gives: J gene, V gene, CDR3 length, clone size, D gene, CDR3 DNA, CDR3 protein. D genes are given only for firm matches. Clone size is stated in some rows and not others, as once, few, many or a class when expanded.

J gene: TRBJ1-6; V gene: TRBV5-1; CDR3 length: 17; clone size: few; D gene: -; CDR3 DNA: TGCGCCAGCAGCTTGACGGGACCTAGCTCCTATAATTCACCCCTCCACTTT; CDR3 protein: CASSLTGPSSYNSPLHF
J gene: TRBJ2-7; V gene: TRBV5-1; CDR3 length: 15; clone size: many; D gene: -; CDR3 DNA: TGCGCCAGCAGCTACGGGGGAGATGGAACCTACGAGCAGTACTTC; CDR3 protein: CASSYGGDGTYEQYF
J gene: TRBJ2-4; V gene: TRBV6-1; CDR3 length: 15; clone size: few; D gene: TRBD1; CDR3 DNA: TGTGCCAGCAGTCCCACGGACAGGGGCAAAAACATTCAGTACTTC; CDR3 protein: CASSPTDRGKNIQYF
J gene: TRBJ2-4; V gene: TRBV19; CDR3 length: 15; clone size: -; D gene: TRBD2; CDR3 DNA: TGTGCCAGTAATGCCGATGACCGGCGGGAGAACATTCAGTACTTC; CDR3 protein: CASNADDRRENIQYF
J gene: TRBJ2-3; V gene: TRBV24-1; CDR3 length: 13; clone size: once; D gene: -; CDR3 DNA: TGTGCCACCTCCTTTGGGGGCACAGATACGCAGTATTTT; CDR3 protein: CATSFGGTDTQYF
J gene: TRBJ2-2; V gene: TRBV6-2/TRBV6-3; CDR3 length: 15; clone size: many; D gene: -; CDR3 DNA: TGTGCCAGCAGCCTACAGGGTGTTGAGACCGGGGAGCTGTTTTTT; CDR3 protein: CASSLQGVETGELFF
J gene: TRBJ2-7; V gene: TRBV2; CDR3 length: 15; clone size: many; D gene: TRBD1; CDR3 DNA: TGTGCCAGCAGTGAAGCGCTTGGGGACAGTTATGGGCAGTACTTC; CDR3 protein: CASSEALGDSYGQYF
J gene: TRBJ2-5; V gene: TRBV20-1; CDR3 length: 16; clone size: many; D gene: -; CDR3 DNA: TGCAGTGCTAGTCGCGGACTAAACAATCCTCCGGGGGCCCAGTACTTC; CDR3 protein: CSASRGLNNPPGAQYF
J gene: TRBJ2-7; V gene: TRBV28; CDR3 length: 17; clone size: few; D gene: TRBD2; CDR3 DNA: TGTGCCAGCAGCCCTGGGACTAGCGGGTACCGGTCCTACGAGCAGTACTTC; CDR3 protein: CASSPGTSGYRSYEQYF
J gene: TRBJ2-7; V gene: TRBV18; CDR3 length: 14; clone size: many; D gene: -; CDR3 DNA: TGTGCCAGCGGGGCCGGGACCGGGATCTACGAGCAGTACTTC; CDR3 protein: CASGAGTGIYEQYF
J gene: TRBJ1-5; V gene: TRBV30; CDR3 length: 16; clone size: many; D gene: -; CDR3 DNA: TGTGCCTGGAGTCCACCCCCAGGTCTTAGCAATCAGCCCCAGCATTTT; CDR3 protein: CAWSPPPGLSNQPQHF
J gene: TRBJ2-2; V gene: TRBV6-5; CDR3 length: 16; clone size: many; D gene: TRBD2; CDR3 DNA: TGTGCCAGCAGTTACCGAGCGGGAGTGAACACCGGGGAGCTGTTTTTT; CDR3 protein: CASSYRAGVNTGELFF
J gene: TRBJ2-2; V gene: TRBV7-2; CDR3 length: 15; clone size: few; D gene: -; CDR3 DNA: TGTGCCAGCAGCCCCGTCTGGGGGGACACCGGGGAGCTGTTTTTT; CDR3 protein: CASSPVWGDTGELFF
J gene: TRBJ2-5; V gene: TRBV11-2; CDR3 length: 15; clone size: -; D gene: TRBD2; CDR3 DNA: TGTGCCAGCAGCTTAGACTCGACTAGCGGGAGAGCCCAGTACTTC; CDR3 protein: CASSLDSTSGRAQYF
J gene: TRBJ1-2; V gene: TRBV13; CDR3 length: 14; clone size: few; D gene: -; CDR3 DNA: TGTGCCAGCAGCTTACCAGGGACTAACTATGGCTACACCTTC; CDR3 protein: CASSLPGTNYGYTF
J gene: TRBJ1-2; V gene: TRBV12-5; CDR3 length: 14; clone size: many; D gene: -; CDR3 DNA: TGTGCTAGTGGTTCGTTCTCGGCTAACTATGGCTACACCTTC; CDR3 protein: CASGSFSANYGYTF
J gene: TRBJ2-7; V gene: TRBV28; CDR3 length: 13; clone size: many; D gene: -; CDR3 DNA: TGTGCCAGCACACGAGGGGTTCCCTACGAGCAGTACTTC; CDR3 protein: CASTRGVPYEQYF
J gene: TRBJ2-5; V gene: TRBV12-3/TRBV12-4; CDR3 length: 15; clone size: few; D gene: -; CDR3 DNA: TGTGCCAGCAGTTTATCAGGGGCGCAAGGGGAGACCCAGTACTTC; CDR3 protein: CASSLSGAQGETQYF
J gene: TRBJ2-7; V gene: TRBV27; CDR3 length: 17; clone size: -; D gene: -; CDR3 DNA: TGTGCCAGCAGTTTAACCTTTCCGTTACAGAGGGGCTACGAGCAGTACTTC; CDR3 protein: CASSLTFPLQRGYEQYF
J gene: TRBJ2-3; V gene: TRBV19; CDR3 length: 13; clone size: -; D gene: -; CDR3 DNA: TGTGCCAGTAGTGTAAGGGCCACAGATACGCAGTATTTT; CDR3 protein: CASSVRATDTQYF
J gene: TRBJ1-2; V gene: TRBV28; CDR3 length: 13; clone size: many; D gene: -; CDR3 DNA: TGTGCCAGCGGTTCGCGGGGAGTAGACGGCTACACCTTC; CDR3 protein: CASGSRGVDGYTF
J gene: TRBJ1-1; V gene: TRBV14; CDR3 length: 14; clone size: many; D gene: -; CDR3 DNA: TGTGCCAGCAGCCGAACAGGGCTGGGCACTGAAGCTTTCTTT; CDR3 protein: CASSRTGLGTEAFF
J gene: TRBJ1-2; V gene: TRBV6-5; CDR3 length: 14; clone size: many; D gene: -; CDR3 DNA: TGTGCCAGCAGTTACGAGACAGGCCCCTATGGCTACACCTTC; CDR3 protein: CASSYETGPYGYTF
J gene: TRBJ1-1; V gene: TRBV6-2/TRBV6-3; CDR3 length: 16; clone size: -; D gene: TRBD1; CDR3 DNA: TGTGCCAGCAGAGAACCGGTGAGGACAGGGAACCGTGAAGCTTTCTTT; CDR3 protein: CASREPVRTGNREAFF
J gene: TRBJ2-7; V gene: TRBV28; CDR3 length: 11; clone size: few; D gene: -; CDR3 DNA: TGTGCCAGCCTGACAGGAACCGAGCAGTACTTC; CDR3 protein: CASLTGTEQYF
J gene: TRBJ2-5; V gene: TRBV28; CDR3 length: 15; clone size: -; D gene: -; CDR3 DNA: TGTGCCAGCGGTACCCTAGGGGGGGCGGGAGAGACCCAGTACTTC; CDR3 protein: CASGTLGGAGETQYF
J gene: TRBJ2-2; V gene: TRBV30; CDR3 length: 14; clone size: -; D gene: -; CDR3 DNA: TGTGCCTGGAGTCGATCGGGCTACACCGGGGAGCTGTTTTTT; CDR3 protein: CAWSRSGYTGELFF
J gene: TRBJ1-1; V gene: TRBV28; CDR3 length: 13; clone size: many; D gene: TRBD1; CDR3 DNA: TGTGCCAGCAGACCAGGGGGGTCTACTGAAGCTTTCTTT; CDR3 protein: CASRPGGSTEAFF
J gene: TRBJ2-5; V gene: TRBV20-1; CDR3 length: 13; clone size: many; D gene: -; CDR3 DNA: TGCAGTGCTAGATGGGGCAGAGAAGAGACCCAGTACTTC; CDR3 protein: CSARWGREETQYF
J gene: TRBJ2-7; V gene: TRBV6-2/TRBV6-3; CDR3 length: 14; clone size: many; D gene: -; CDR3 DNA: TGTGCCAGCAGTTACGGCAAGCGTAGCTACGAGCAGTACTTC; CDR3 protein: CASSYGKRSYEQYF
J gene: TRBJ2-1; V gene: TRBV11-2; CDR3 length: 12; clone size: -; D gene: -; CDR3 DNA: TGTGCCAGCAACTTTGAGGGGAATGAGCAGTTCTTC; CDR3 protein: CASNFEGNEQFF
J gene: TRBJ1-5; V gene: TRBV12-3/TRBV12-4; CDR3 length: 13; clone size: many; D gene: -; CDR3 DNA: TGTGCCAGCAGTTTTCAGGGAATTCAGCCCCAGCATTTT; CDR3 protein: CASSFQGIQPQHF
J gene: TRBJ2-7; V gene: TRBV6-5; CDR3 length: 13; clone size: -; D gene: -; CDR3 DNA: TGTGCCAGCAGTTACAACCCATCCTACGAGCAGTACTTC; CDR3 protein: CASSYNPSYEQYF
J gene: TRBJ2-3; V gene: TRBV7-3; CDR3 length: 13; clone size: many; D gene: -; CDR3 DNA: TGTGCCAGCAGCTTAAGGGGGCCAGATACGCAGTATTTT; CDR3 protein: CASSLRGPDTQYF
J gene: TRBJ1-2; V gene: TRBV27; CDR3 length: 16; clone size: few; D gene: TRBD1; CDR3 DNA: TGTGCCAGCAGTTTTGGGGGGACAGGTGGAAGTTATGGCTACACCTTC; CDR3 protein: CASSFGGTGGSYGYTF
J gene: TRBJ2-1; V gene: TRBV29-1; CDR3 length: 14; clone size: many; D gene: TRBD1; CDR3 DNA: TGCAGCGTTTTAGACAGGGGGCGCATGCATGAGCAGTTCTTC; CDR3 protein: CSVLDRGRMHEQFF
J gene: TRBJ1-5; V gene: TRBV6-2/TRBV6-3; CDR3 length: 15; clone size: -; D gene: -; CDR3 DNA: TGTGCCAGCAGTCCCGGATGGGAAAGCAATCAGCCCCAGCATTTT; CDR3 protein: CASSPGWESNQPQHF
J gene: TRBJ1-1; V gene: TRBV28; CDR3 length: 13; clone size: many; D gene: -; CDR3 DNA: TGTGCCAGCAGTCGCGGGGGCGCGTCGGAAGCTTTCTTT; CDR3 protein: CASSRGGASEAFF
J gene: TRBJ1-1; V gene: TRBV20-1; CDR3 length: 15; clone size: -; D gene: -; CDR3 DNA: TGCAGTGCTAGAGTCGCAGGGAAGGGGAACACTGAAGCTTTCTTT; CDR3 protein: CSARVAGKGNTEAFF
J gene: TRBJ2-7; V gene: TRBV5-1; CDR3 length: 13; clone size: few; D gene: -; CDR3 DNA: TGCGCCAGCAGCTCCGGGATTCCGTACGAGCAGTACTTC; CDR3 protein: CASSSGIPYEQYF
J gene: TRBJ1-2; V gene: TRBV11-2; CDR3 length: 17; clone size: -; D gene: -; CDR3 DNA: TGTGCCAGCAGCTTAGGAAGATTGGCTGTTACTAACTATGGCTACACCTTC; CDR3 protein: CASSLGRLAVTNYGYTF
J gene: TRBJ2-3; V gene: TRBV12-3/TRBV12-4; CDR3 length: 13; clone size: many; D gene: -; CDR3 DNA: TGTGCCAGCAGCGGACCGAACACAGATACGCAGTATTTT; CDR3 protein: CASSGPNTDTQYF
J gene: TRBJ2-7; V gene: TRBV29-1; CDR3 length: 12; clone size: many; D gene: -; CDR3 DNA: TGCAGCGTCCGAAGAGGAAACTACGAGCAGTACTTC; CDR3 protein: CSVRRGNYEQYF
J gene: TRBJ2-5; V gene: TRBV7-6; CDR3 length: 14; clone size: few; D gene: TRBD2; CDR3 DNA: TGTGCCAGCAGCACAAGCGGGAGGAGCGAGACCCAGTACTTC; CDR3 protein: CASSTSGRSETQYF